This T cell receptor beta chain was retrieved from a study of T cells in Graves' hyperthyroidism and ophthalmopathy. Amplification targeted TCR beta CDR3 regions from RNA transcripts. The HTBI primer set was used in a first-round RT-PCR of the TCR CDR3. MiXCR, run by TCRdb on the multiplex PCR reads, gives a single entry per CDR3 protein. The profile shows under 550,000 distinct CDR3 sequences, roughly 15% of them singletons. CDR3 length: 13 amino acids. V lost 4 bases and J 7 bases, leaving 12 bases between the germline ends. The V gene's germline CDR1 is SGHRS and CDR2 YFSETQ. This clonotype came up a few times.

The specimen sequenced was blood. The chain carries TRBV5-1 and TRBJ2-1; tentative D call: TRBD1 (6 bases). The sequence was collected from a young woman with Graves' hyperthyroidism. CDR3 amino acids: CASSAGVSNEQFF. The CDR3, as DNA: TGCGCCAGCAGCGCAGGGGTTTCGAATGAGCAGTTCTTC.